These 14 T cell receptor beta chains originate from one sample sequenced in a study of T cell repertoires in cytomegalovirus infection. No cognate antigen is known for these TCRs. TCRdb re-analysed the reads in MiXCR, keeping a single row per CDR3 protein. This sample has around 430,000 distinct CDR3 sequences, with approximately 40% found just once. Source: cultured PBMCs, taken from culture after CMV antigen stimulation. The source of these receptors is a human donor in good health (CMV status not recorded). Some clones in this sample may be carry-over from other donors' samples.

This chain joins TRBV12-3 or TRBV12-4 and TRBJ2-3, with D uncertain. The CDR3 has 15 amino acids. Trimming cost V 3 bases and J 2 bases, with 12 bases left between them. CDR3 region: CASSFGDIITDTQYF. The CDR3 bases are TGTGCCAGCAGTTTCGGCGACATAATCACAGATACGCAGTATTTT.

This clonotype was observed a handful of times. The chain combines TRBV5-4 with TRBJ2-3, with D tentatively TRBD1 or TRBD2 (5 bases each). CDR1 SGHNT and CDR2 YYREEE come from the germline V gene (reference sequence). The germline V and J ends were trimmed by 4 bases and 5 bases, with 11 bases remaining between them. The CDR3 has 13 residues. CDR3 sequence: CASSRGEKDTQYF. The CDR3 region has the DNA TGTGCCAGCAGCCGAGGGGAGAAAGATACGCAGTATTTT.

For this clonotype: The junction departs from germline at one end; a sequencing error may be responsible. The chain carries TRBV6-5 and TRBJ2-1, with TRBD2 identical over 14 bases. Germline-derived CDR1 and CDR2 are MNHEY and SVGAGI. This CDR3 has 16 amino acids. CDR3 sequence: CASSKGTSGRAIPRYF. In DNA, the CDR3 is TGTGCCAGCAGTAAGGGGACTAGCGGGAGAGCCATCCCTCGTTACTTC.

The sample holds a few counts of this clonotype. This chain joins TRBV7-2 and TRBJ2-7; 11 bases are a match to TRBD2. The length of the CDR3 is 14 residues. V was clipped by 4 bases and J by 7 bases; unmatched bases: 6. CDR1 and CDR2 from the germline V gene are SGHTA and FQGNSA. The CDR3 is CASSSLAGAGEQYF. The DNA for the CDR3 is TGTGCCAGCAGCTCACTAGCGGGAGCGGGTGAGCAGTACTTC.

The genes are TRBV29-1 and TRBJ2-5, with TRBD1 as a possible D gene (5 bases). The CDR3 runs 13 residues. V lost 4 bases and J 4 bases, leaving 13 bases between the germline ends. CDR1 and CDR2 from the germline V gene are SQVTM and ANQGSEA. The CDR3 loop is CSVGSGARETQYF. The CDR3 coding sequence is TGCAGCGTTGGAAGTGGGGCCAGAGAGACCCAGTACTTC.

The chain is built from TRBV6-1 and TRBJ2-5; D possibly uses TRBD1 or TRBD2 (5 bases each). Germline CDR1 and CDR2: MNHNS and SASEGT. The V and J ends lost 1 base and 1 base respectively, with 10 bases between them. The CDR3 has 15 residues. Here the CDR3 reads CASSEGWGIQETQYF. CDR3 nucleotides: TGTGCCAGCAGTGAAGGTTGGGGGATCCAAGAGACCCAGTACTTC.

CDR3 sequence (DNA): TGTGCCAGCAGCTTAAGCCGGACTAGCGGGGATTACGAGCAGTACTTC. This gives the protein CASSLSRTSGDYEQYF. The gene calls are TRBV11-2 and TRBJ2-7, with 12 bases that match TRBD2. The J segment lost 4 bases and the V segment lost 2 bases, leaving 6 bases of the junction unmatched. CDR3 length: 16 residues. Per the germline V gene, CDR1 is SGHAT and CDR2 is FQNNGV.

The chain has TRBV7-8 and TRBJ2-3; 8 bases map to TRBD1. CDR3 length: 17 residues. Unmatched junction bases numbered 11, after V lost 5 bases and J lost 1 base. The germline gives CDR1 SGHVS, CDR2 FQNEAQ. The CDR3 region has the DNA TGTGCCAGCAGCCTCATCCCACAGGGGGTCGGCACAGATACGCAGTATTTT. The encoded protein is CASSLIPQGVGTDTQYF.

The J gene is TRBJ2-3, the V gene TRBV6-5; weak D call: TRBD2 (6 bases). V was clipped by 0 bases and J by 6 bases, with 16 bases between them. The CDR3 is 16 amino acids. Germline CDR1 is MNHEY and CDR2 is SVGAGI. The CDR3 is CASSYSAPSASDTQYF. For the CDR3, the DNA is TGTGCCAGCAGTTACTCGGCGCCTAGCGCTAGCGATACGCAGTATTTT.

V usage is TRBV6-5 and J usage is TRBJ2-1, with TRBD2 matching over 11 bases. Trimming took 5 bases from V and 8 from J; bases not matched to a gene: 8. This CDR3 comprises 15 residues. Germline V gives CDR1 MNHEY, CDR2 SVGAGI. The CDR3 nucleotides read TGTGCCAGCAGTCTTGTAGCGGGAGGGGAGGATGAGCAGTTCTTC. As protein: CASSLVAGGEDEQFF.

CDR3 amino acids: CASSVFVSYGQFF. The CDR3 nucleotides are TGTGCCAGCAGCGTCTTTGTAAGTTATGGGCAGTTCTTC. The chain recombines TRBV7-2 with TRBJ2-1; no firm D call. The CDR3 consists of 13 residues. V gave up 5 bases and J gave up 12 bases, with 17 bases separating them. Germline V gives CDR1 SGHTA, CDR2 FQGNSA. The complete variable domain, with remaining parts taken from reference TRBV7-2 and TRBJ2-1, reads GAGVSQSPSNKVTEKGKDVELRCDPISGHTALYWYRQSLGQGLEFLIYFQGNSAPDKSGLPSDRFSAERTGGSVSTLTIQRTQQEDSAVYLCASSVFVSYGQFFGPGTRLTVL.

V usage is TRBV6-2 or TRBV6-3 and J usage is TRBJ2-7, with 10 nucleotides matching TRBD2. With V trimmed by 2 bases and J by 9 bases, 7 bases remained unmatched. The germline CDR1 and CDR2 sequences are MNHEY and SVGEGT. This CDR3 spans 14 amino acids. The DNA of the CDR3 is TGTGCCAGCAGTTACCAGACTAGCGGGTATCCGCAGTACTTC. Protein product: CASSYQTSGYPQYF.

CDR3 protein: CASSISDLPYEQYF. CDR3 DNA: TGTGCCAGTAGTATATCGGACTTGCCCTACGAGCAGTACTTC. V usage is TRBV19 and J usage is TRBJ2-7; maybe TRBD2 (5 bases). Trimming pared 2 bases from V and 2 bases from J, leaving 10 bases between. The CDR3 loop spans 14 amino acids. The V gene's germline CDR1 is LNHDA and CDR2 SQIVND (reference sequence).

The chain links TRBV6-5 to TRBJ2-7, with D maybe TRBD2 (5 bases). In germline, CDR1 is MNHEY, CDR2 SVGAGI. CDR3 length: 12 amino acids. V was trimmed by 5 bases and J by 6 bases, leaving 11 bases between them. The CDR3 loop is CASSTDWGEQYF. The CDR3 nucleotides read TGTGCCAGCAGTACGGACTGGGGCGAGCAGTACTTC.